Below are 5 T cell receptor beta chains sequenced from a single sample in a study of blood T cell repertoires in COVID-19. Generated by immunoSEQ multiplex PCR, the TCRdb table keeps only in-frame clones and is missing some. This sample yields over 70,000 clones, of which approximately 77% are seen a single time; 8.5% to 10% belongs to the top ten. Sequenced: peripheral blood. These receptors were collected from an elderly woman with acute or convalescent COVID-19.

V and J are TRBV10-3 and TRBJ2-1; 10 bases align to TRBD2. CDR1 and CDR2 (germline): ENHRY, SYGVKD. The CDR3 spans 15 residues. The junction had 9 bases not matched to a gene; V was cut back by 7 bases and J by 6 bases. CDR3 sequence (DNA): TGTGCCATCACCTCCCTAGCGGGAGTCTTCAATGAGCAGTTCTTC. This translates into CAITSLAGVFNEQFF.

In this sample, this clone turned up a few times. The chain links TRBV10-3 to TRBJ2-7; 10 bases map to TRBD1. The CDR3 totals 13 residues. The junction had 5 bases not matched to a gene; V was cut back by 10 bases and J by 2 bases. Germline CDR1 and CDR2: ENHRY and SYGVKD. CDR3 bases: TGTGCCACCTCCGGGACAGGGGCCTACGAGCAGTACTTC. Its translation is CATSGTGAYEQYF.

The rearrangement uses TRBV4-2 and TRBJ1-4; 8 nucleotides line up with TRBD1. The CDR3 spans 17 residues. Trimming took 3 bases from V and 4 from J; bases not matched to a gene: 10. The germline gives CDR1 LGHNA, CDR2 YNFKEQ. For the CDR3, the DNA is TGTGCCAGCAGCCATCCCGACAGGGGAGTGATTAATGAAAAACTGTTTTTT. This codes for CASSHPDRGVINEKLFF.

J is TRBJ1-1 and V is TRBV7-9; 7 bases align to TRBD1. The CDR3 is 14 amino acids. Germline V gene lookup returns CDR1 SEHNR and CDR2 FQNEAQ (reference sequence). Losses at the gene ends were 4 bases for V and 0 bases for J; bases not matched to a gene: 2. The CDR3 DNA reads TGTGCCAGCAGCTGGGACAGCCTGAACACTGAAGCTTTCTTT. Its translation: CASSWDSLNTEAFF. Variable domain in full (rest from reference TRBV7-9 and TRBJ1-1): DTGVSQNPRHKITKRGQNVTFRCDPISEHNRLYWYRQTLGQGPEFLTYFQNEAQLEKSRLLSDRFSAERPKGSFSTLEIQRTEQGDSAMYLCASSWDSLNTEAFFGQGTRLTVV.

V and J are TRBV28 and TRBJ2-1; TRBD2 aligns across 12 bases. The germline V gene has CDR1 MDHEN and CDR2 SYDVKM. This CDR3 has 17 residues. V dropped 4 bases and J dropped 12; count of bases not matched to a gene: 16. The CDR3 here is CASSSPSSGRAPSGQFF. DNA for the CDR3: TGTGCCAGCAGTTCCCCCTCTAGCGGGAGGGCCCCTTCGGGGCAGTTCTTC. Full variable domain (outside the CDR3, taken from reference TRBV28 and TRBJ2-1): DVKVTQSSRYLVKRTGEKVFLECVQDMDHENMFWYRQDPGLGLRLIYFSYDVKMKEKGDIPEGYSVSREKKERFSLILESASTNQTSMYLCASSSPSSGRAPSGQFFGPGTRLTVL.